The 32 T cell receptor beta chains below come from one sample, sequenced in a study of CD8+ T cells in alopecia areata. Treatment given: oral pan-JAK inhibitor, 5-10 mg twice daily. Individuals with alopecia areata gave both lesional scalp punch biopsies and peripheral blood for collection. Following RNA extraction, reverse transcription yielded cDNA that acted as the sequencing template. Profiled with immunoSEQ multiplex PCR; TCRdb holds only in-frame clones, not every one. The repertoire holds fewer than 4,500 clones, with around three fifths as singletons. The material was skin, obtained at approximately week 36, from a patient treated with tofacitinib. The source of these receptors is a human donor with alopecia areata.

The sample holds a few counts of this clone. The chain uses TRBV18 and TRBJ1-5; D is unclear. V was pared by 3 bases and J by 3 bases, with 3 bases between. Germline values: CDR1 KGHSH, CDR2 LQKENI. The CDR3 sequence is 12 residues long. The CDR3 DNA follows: TGTGCCAGCTCACCCCACAATCAGCCCCAGCATTTT. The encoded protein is CASSPHNQPQHF. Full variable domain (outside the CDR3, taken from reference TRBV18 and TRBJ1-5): NAGVMQNPRHLVRRRGQEARLRCSPMKGHSHVYWYRQLPEEGLKFMVYLQKENIIDESGMPKERFSAEFPKEGPSILRIQQVVRGDSAAYFCASSPHNQPQHFGDGTRLSIL.

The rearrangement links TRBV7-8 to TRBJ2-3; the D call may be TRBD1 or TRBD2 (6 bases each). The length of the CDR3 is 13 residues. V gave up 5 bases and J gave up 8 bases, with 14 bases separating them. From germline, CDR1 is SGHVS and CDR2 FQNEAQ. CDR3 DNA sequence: TGTGCCAGCAGCCGTAGCGGAGGGGGTACGCAGTATTTT. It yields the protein CASSRSGGGTQYF.

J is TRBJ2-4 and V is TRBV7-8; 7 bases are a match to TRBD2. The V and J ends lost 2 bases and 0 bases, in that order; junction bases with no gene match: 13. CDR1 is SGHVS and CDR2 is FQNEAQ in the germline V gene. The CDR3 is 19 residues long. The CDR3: CASSLRPPLARLAKNIQYF. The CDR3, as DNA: TGTGCCAGCAGCTTAAGGCCCCCACTAGCGCGACTAGCCAAAAACATTCAGTACTTC.

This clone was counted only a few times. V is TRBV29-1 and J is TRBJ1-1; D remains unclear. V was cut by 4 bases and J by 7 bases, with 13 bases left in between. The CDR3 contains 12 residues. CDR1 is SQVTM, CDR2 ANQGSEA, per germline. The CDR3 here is CSVVIRSVEAFF. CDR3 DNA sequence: TGCAGCGTTGTTATCAGGAGTGTTGAAGCTTTCTTT.

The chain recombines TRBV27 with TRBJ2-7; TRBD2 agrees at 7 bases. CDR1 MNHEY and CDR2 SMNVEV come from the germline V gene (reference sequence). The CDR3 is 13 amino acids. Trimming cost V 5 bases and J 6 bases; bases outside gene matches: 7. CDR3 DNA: TGTGCCAGCAGTCCCACCGGGGGGTCCGAGCAGTACTTC. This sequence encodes CASSPTGGSEQYF.

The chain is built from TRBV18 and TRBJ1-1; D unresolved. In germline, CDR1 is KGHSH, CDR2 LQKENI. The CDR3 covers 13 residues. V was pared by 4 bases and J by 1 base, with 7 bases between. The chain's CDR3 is CASSLKENTEAFF. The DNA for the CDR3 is TGTGCCAGCTCACTCAAGGAGAACACTGAAGCTTTCTTT.

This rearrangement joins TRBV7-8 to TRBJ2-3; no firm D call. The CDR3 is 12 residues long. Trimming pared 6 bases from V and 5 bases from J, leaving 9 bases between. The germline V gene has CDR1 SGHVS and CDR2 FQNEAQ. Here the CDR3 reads CASSRAGDTQYF. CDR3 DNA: TGTGCCAGCAGTCGGGCCGGAGATACGCAGTATTTT.

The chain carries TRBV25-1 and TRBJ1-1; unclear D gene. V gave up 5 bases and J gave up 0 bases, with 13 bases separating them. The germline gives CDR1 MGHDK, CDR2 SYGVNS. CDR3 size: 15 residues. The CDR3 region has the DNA TGTGCCAGCAGTAGGGCAGGAACAATGAACACTGAAGCTTTCTTT. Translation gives CASSRAGTMNTEAFF.

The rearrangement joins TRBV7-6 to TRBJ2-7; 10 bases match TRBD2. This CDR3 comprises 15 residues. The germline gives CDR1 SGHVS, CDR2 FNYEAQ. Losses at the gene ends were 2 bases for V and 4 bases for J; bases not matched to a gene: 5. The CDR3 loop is CASSLYLAGEYEQYF. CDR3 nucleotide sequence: TGTGCCAGCAGCTTATATCTAGCGGGAGAGTACGAGCAGTACTTC.

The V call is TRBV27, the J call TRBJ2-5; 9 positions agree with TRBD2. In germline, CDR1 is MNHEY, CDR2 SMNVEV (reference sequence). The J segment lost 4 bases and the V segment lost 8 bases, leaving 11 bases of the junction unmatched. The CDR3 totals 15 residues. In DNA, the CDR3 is TGTGCCAGCGTCGTCCGGGCGGGGGGGGGAGAGACCCAGTACTTC. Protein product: CASVVRAGGGETQYF.

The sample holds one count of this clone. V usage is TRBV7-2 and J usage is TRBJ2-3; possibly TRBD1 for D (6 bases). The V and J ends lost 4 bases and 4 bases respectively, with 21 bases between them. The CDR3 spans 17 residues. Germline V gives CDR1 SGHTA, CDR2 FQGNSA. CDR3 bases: TGTGCCAGCAGCTCCCAATGGGGGCAGGGGATCGCAGATACGCAGTATTTT. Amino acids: CASSSQWGQGIADTQYF.

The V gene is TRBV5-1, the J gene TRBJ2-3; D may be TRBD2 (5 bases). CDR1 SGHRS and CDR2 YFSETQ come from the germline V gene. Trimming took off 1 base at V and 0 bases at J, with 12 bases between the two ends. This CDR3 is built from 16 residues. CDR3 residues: CASSLMVARSTDTQYF. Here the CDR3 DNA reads TGCGCCAGCAGCTTGATGGTAGCGAGGAGCACAGATACGCAGTATTTT.

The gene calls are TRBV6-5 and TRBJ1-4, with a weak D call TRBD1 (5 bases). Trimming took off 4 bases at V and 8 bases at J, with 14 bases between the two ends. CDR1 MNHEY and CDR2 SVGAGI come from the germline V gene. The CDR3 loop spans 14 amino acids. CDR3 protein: CASSSKGLGEKLFF. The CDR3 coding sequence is TGTGCCAGCAGTTCCAAGGGGCTAGGCGAAAAACTGTTTTTT.

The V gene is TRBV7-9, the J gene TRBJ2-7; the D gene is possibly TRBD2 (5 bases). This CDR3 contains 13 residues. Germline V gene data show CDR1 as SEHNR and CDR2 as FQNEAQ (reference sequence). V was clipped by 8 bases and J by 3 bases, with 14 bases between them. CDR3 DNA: TGTGCCAGCGCACCACCGGGGATCTACGAGCAGTACTTC. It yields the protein CASAPPGIYEQYF.

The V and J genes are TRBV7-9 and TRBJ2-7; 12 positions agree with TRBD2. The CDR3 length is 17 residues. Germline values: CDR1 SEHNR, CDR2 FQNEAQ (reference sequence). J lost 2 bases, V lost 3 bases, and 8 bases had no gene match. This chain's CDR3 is CASSFFRTSGKTYEQYF. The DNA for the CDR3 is TGTGCCAGCAGCTTTTTTCGGACTAGCGGGAAGACCTACGAGCAGTACTTC. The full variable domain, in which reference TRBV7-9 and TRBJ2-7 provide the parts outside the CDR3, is DTGVSQNPRHKITKRGQNVTFRCDPISEHNRLYWYRQTLGQGPEFLTYFQNEAQLEKSRLLSDRFSAERPKGSFSTLEIQRTEQGDSAMYLCASSFFRTSGKTYEQYFGPGTRLTVT.

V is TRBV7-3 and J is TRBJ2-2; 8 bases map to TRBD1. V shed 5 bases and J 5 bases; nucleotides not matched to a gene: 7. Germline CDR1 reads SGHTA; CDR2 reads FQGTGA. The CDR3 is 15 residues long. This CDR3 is CASSIGTGGTGELFF. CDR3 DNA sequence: TGTGCCAGCAGCATAGGGACAGGAGGGACCGGGGAGCTGTTTTTT.

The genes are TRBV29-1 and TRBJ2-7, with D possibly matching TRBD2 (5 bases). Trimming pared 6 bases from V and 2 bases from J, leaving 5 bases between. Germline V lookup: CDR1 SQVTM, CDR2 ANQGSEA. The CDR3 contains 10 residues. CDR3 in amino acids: CSVGTYEQYF. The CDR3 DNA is TGCAGCGTCGGGACCTACGAGCAGTACTTC.

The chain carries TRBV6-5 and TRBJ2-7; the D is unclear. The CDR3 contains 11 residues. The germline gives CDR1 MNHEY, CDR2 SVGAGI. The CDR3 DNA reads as TGTGCGGTAGGGCTGGGTCTAGGGCAGTACTTC. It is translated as CAVGLGLGQYF.

CDR3 amino acids: CASSSPGASGPSSYEQYF. CDR3 sequence (DNA): TGTGCCAGCAGTTCTCCTGGGGCTAGCGGGCCGAGCTCCTACGAGCAGTACTTC. V gene TRBV27 combines with J gene TRBJ2-7; 8 bases fit TRBD2. Germline CDR1 reads MNHEY; CDR2 reads SMNVEV (reference sequence). This CDR3 contains 18 residues. J gave up 0 bases and V 4 bases, and 14 bases lay outside the gene matches.

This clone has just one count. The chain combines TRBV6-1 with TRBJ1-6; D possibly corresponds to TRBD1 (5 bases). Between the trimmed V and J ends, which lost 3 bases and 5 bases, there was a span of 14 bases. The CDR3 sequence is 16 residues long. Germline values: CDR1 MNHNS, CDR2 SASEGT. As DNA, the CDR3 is TGTGCCAGCAGTGATCGGGTGCAGACAGATAATTCACCCCTCCACTTT. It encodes CASSDRVQTDNSPLHF.

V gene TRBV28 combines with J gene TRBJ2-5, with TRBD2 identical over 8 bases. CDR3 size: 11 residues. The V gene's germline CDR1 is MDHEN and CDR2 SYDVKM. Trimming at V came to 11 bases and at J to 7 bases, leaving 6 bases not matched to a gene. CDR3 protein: CALERGGTQYF. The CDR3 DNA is TGTGCCTTGGAACGGGGGGGGACCCAGTACTTC.

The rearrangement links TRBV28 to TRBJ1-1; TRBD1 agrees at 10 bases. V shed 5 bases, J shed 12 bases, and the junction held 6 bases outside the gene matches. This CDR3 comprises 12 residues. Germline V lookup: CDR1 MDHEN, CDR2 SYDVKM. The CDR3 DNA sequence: TGTGCCAGCAGTACGGGACAGGGGCTCACTTTCTTT. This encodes CASSTGQGLTFF. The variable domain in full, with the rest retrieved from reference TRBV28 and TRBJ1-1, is DVKVTQSSRYLVKRTGEKVFLECVQDMDHENMFWYRQDPGLGLRLIYFSYDVKMKEKGDIPEGYSVSREKKERFSLILESASTNQTSMYLCASSTGQGLTFFGQGTRLTVV.

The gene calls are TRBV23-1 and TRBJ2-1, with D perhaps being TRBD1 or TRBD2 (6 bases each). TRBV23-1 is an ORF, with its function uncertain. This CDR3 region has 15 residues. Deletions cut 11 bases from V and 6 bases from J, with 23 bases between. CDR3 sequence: CAPLEPKGGRNEQFF. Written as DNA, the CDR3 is TGCGCCCCCTTGGAGCCCAAGGGGGGTCGCAATGAGCAGTTCTTC.

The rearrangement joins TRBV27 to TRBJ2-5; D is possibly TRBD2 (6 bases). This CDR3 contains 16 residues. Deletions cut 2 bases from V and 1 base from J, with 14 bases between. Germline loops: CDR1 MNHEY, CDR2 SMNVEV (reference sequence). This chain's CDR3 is CASSLTPPGGQETQYF. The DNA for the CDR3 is TGTGCCAGCAGTTTAACCCCCCCCGGGGGCCAAGAGACCCAGTACTTC.

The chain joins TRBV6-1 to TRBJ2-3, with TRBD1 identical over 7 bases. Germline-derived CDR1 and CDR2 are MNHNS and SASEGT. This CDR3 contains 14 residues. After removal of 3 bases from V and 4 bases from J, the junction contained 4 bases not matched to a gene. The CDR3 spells CASSDGQDADTQYF. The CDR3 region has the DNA TGTGCCAGCAGTGACGGACAGGACGCAGATACGCAGTATTTT.

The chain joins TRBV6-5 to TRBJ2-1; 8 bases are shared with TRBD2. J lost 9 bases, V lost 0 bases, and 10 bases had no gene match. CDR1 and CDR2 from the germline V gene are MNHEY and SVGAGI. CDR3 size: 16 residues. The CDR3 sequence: CASSYSGARGGGEQFF. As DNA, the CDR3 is TGTGCCAGCAGTTACTCCGGGGCCCGGGGGGGTGGTGAGCAGTTCTTC.

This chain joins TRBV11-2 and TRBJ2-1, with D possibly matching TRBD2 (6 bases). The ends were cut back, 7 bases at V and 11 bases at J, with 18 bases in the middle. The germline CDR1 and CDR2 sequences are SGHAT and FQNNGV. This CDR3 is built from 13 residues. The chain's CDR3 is CASTAELGTQQFF. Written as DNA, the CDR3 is TGTGCCAGCACTGCTGAACTCGGGACTCAGCAGTTCTTC.

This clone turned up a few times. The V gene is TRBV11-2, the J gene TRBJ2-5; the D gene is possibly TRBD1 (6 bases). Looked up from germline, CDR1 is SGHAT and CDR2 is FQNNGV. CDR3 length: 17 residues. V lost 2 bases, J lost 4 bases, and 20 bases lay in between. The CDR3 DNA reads TGTGCCAGCAGCTTATCGGTGGTCGAGGGGGTGGGAGAGACCCAGTACTTC. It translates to CASSLSVVEGVGETQYF.

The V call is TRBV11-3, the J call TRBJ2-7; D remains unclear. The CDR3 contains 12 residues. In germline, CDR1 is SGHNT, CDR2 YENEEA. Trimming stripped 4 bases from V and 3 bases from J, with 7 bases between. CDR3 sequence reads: CASSSDGYEQYF. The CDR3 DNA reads TGTGCCAGCAGCTCCGACGGCTACGAGCAGTACTTC.

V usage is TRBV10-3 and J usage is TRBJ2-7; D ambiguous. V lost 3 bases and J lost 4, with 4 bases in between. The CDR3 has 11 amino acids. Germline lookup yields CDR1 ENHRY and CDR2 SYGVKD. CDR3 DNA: TGTGCCATCAGTGATTCTTACGAGCAGTACTTC. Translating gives CAISDSYEQYF.

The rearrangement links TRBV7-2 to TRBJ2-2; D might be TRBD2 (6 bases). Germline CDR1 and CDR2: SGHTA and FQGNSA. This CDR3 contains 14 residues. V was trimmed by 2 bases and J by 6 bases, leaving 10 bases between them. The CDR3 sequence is CASSLMPGAGELFF. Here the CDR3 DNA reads TGTGCCAGCAGCTTAATGCCGGGAGCCGGGGAGCTGTTTTTT. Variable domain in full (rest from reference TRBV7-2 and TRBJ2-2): GAGVSQSPSNKVTEKGKDVELRCDPISGHTALYWYRQSLGQGLEFLIYFQGNSAPDKSGLPSDRFSAERTGGSVSTLTIQRTQQEDSAVYLCASSLMPGAGELFFGEGSRLTVL.

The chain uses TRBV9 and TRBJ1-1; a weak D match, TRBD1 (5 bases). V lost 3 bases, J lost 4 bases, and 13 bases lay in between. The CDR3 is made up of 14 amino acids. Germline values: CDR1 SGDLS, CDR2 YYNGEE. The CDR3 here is CASSEGRGGTEAFF. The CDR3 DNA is TGTGCCAGCAGCGAAGGTAGGGGTGGCACTGAAGCTTTCTTT.